This TCR beta chain was recorded in a study of cytomegalovirus exposure and HLA in healthy donors. Study details: A previous analysis identified 95 million to 120 million unique TCR beta sequences derived from some 200 million T cells. Study-level points and caveats: Common viral pathogens (according to a later analysis) appeared linked to several of the most significant clusters. Later findings reportedly placed an Asian-associated ancestry cluster below the 666-donor mean for N-insertions. Immune exposure was documented only through CMV serostatus.

The CDR3 consists of 14 residues. J lost 2 bases, V lost 7 bases, and 7 bases had no gene match. The germline gives CDR1 SQVTM, CDR2 ANQGSEA. Details on this clone: Its antigen remains unknown.

The PCR used 60 Vbeta and 13 Jbeta primers. TCRdb's table, derived via immunoSEQ multiplex PCR, lists solely in-frame clones and lacks some. The data hold 83,000 or so clones, with 75% to 80% observed a single time. Sequencing was performed on PBMCs. The receptor comes from a female donor in good health and CMV-seronegative. The rearrangement uses TRBV29-1 and TRBJ2-3; 9 bases agree with TRBD1. The CDR3 here is CSGGQGEVTDTQYF. CDR3 coding DNA: TGCAGCGGGGGACAGGGAGAGGTCACAGATACGCAGTATTTT.